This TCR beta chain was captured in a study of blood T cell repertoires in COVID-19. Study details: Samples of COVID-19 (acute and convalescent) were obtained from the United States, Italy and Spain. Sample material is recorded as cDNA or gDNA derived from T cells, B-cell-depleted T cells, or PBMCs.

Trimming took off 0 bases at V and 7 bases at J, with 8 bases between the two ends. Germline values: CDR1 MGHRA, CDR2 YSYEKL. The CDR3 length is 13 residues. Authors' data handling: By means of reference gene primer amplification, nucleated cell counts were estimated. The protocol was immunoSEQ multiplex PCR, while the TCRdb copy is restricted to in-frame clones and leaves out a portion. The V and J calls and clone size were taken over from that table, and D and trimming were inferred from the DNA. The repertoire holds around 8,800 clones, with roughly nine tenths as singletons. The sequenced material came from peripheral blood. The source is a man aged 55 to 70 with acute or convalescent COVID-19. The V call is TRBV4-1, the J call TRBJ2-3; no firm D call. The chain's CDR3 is CASSQEVPNTQYF. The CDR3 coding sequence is TGCGCCAGCAGCCAAGAAGTACCTAATACGCAGTATTTT.